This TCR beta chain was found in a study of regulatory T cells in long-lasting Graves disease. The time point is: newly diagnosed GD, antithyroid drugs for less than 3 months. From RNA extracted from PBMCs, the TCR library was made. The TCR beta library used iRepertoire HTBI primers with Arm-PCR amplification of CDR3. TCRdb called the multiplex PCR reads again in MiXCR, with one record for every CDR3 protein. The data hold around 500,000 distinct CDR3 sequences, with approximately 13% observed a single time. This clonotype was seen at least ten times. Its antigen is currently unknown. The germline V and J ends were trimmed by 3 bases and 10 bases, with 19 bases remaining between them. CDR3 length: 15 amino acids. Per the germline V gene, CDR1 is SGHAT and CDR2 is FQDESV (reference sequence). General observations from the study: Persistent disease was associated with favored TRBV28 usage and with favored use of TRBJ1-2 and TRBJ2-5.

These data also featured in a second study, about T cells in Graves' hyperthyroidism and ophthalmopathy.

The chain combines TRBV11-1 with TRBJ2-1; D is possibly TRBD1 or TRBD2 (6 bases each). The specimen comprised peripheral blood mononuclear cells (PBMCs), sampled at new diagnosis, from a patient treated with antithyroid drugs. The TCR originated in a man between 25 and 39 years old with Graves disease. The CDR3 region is CASSLLAGPRGEQFF. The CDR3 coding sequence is TGTGCCAGCAGCTTGCTCGCGGGGCCGAGGGGGGAGCAGTTCTTC.